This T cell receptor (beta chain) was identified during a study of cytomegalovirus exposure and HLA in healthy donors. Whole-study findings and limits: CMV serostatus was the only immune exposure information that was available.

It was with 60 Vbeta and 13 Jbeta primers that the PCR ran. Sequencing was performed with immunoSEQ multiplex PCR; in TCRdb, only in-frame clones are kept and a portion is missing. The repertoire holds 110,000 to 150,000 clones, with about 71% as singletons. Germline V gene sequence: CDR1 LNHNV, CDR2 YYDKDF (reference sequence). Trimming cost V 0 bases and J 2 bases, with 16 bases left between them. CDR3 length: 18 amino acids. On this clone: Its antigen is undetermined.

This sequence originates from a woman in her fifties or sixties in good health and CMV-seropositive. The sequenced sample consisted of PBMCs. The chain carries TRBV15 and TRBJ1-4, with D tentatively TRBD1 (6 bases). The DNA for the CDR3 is TGTGCCACCAGCAGAGATCTGGCAGGGGCGCTTACTAATGAAAAACTGTTTTTT. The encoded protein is CATSRDLAGALTNEKLFF.